This TCR beta chain emerged from a study of patients and donors after allogeneic stem cell transplantation. The V and J ends lost 0 bases and 0 bases, in that order; junction bases with no gene match: 8. The CDR3 is 18 amino acids. TCRdb reprocessed the RT-PCR reads via MiXCR and lists one record per CDR3 protein. Of approximately 200,000 distinct CDR3 sequences detected, around 41% appear once; the ten largest clones hold 11%. This receptor was obtained from a human donor who was either an allogeneic HSCT recipient or a stem cell or donor lymphocyte infusion donor (not recorded which). It is not recorded whose cells these are; they may come from a transplant donor. The gene calls are TRBV12-3 or TRBV12-4 and TRBJ1-3, with TRBD1 matching 7 bases. Sequencing was carried out using blood, either unsorted or a sorted T cell fraction (not recorded which). The CDR3 reads CASSLATQTGNSGNTIYF. The CDR3 DNA follows: TGTGCCAGCAGTTTAGCGACGCAGACAGGGAACTCTGGAAACACCATATATTTT.